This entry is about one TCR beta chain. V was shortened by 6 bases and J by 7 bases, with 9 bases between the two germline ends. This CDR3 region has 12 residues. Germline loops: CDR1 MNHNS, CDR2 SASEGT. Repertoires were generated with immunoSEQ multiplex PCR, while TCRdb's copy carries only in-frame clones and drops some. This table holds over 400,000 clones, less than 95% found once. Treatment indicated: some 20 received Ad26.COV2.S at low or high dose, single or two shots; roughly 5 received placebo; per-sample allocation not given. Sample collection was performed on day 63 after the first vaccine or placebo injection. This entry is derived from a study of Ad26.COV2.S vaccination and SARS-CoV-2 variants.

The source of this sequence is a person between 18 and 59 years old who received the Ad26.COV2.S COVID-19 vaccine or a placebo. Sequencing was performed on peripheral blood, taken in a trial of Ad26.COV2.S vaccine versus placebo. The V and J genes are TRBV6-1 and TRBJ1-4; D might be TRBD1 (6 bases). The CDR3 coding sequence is TGTGCCAGCAGCCCACAGGGTGAAAAACTGTTTTTT. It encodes CASSPQGEKLFF.